This TCR beta chain was retrieved from a study of T cell clonotyping in hematopoietic cell transplantation. Measured with immunoSEQ multiplex PCR; TCRdb has only the in-frame clones, and not every one. The data show around 80,000 clones, less than 96% seen once. V was pared by 7 bases and J by 4 bases, with 6 bases of the junction left unmatched. The CDR3 loop spans 14 amino acids. CDR1 and CDR2 from the germline V gene are LNHDA and SQIVND (reference sequence). This clone was recorded only once. This sample includes further DNA sequences coding for the same CDR3. Regarding time point: recipient sample about 28 days before transplant, after cytoreduction.

The source was peripheral blood mononuclear cells, collected before stem cell transplant. The chain carries TRBV19 and TRBJ2-7, with TRBD1 identical over 11 bases. The source is a woman between 50 and 59 years old with acute myeloid leukemia. Some clones in this sample may be carry-over from other donors' samples. The CDR3 DNA reads TGTGCCAGTACGCCCGGACAGGGGGCTTACGAGCAGTACTTC. It codes for CASTPGQGAYEQYF.